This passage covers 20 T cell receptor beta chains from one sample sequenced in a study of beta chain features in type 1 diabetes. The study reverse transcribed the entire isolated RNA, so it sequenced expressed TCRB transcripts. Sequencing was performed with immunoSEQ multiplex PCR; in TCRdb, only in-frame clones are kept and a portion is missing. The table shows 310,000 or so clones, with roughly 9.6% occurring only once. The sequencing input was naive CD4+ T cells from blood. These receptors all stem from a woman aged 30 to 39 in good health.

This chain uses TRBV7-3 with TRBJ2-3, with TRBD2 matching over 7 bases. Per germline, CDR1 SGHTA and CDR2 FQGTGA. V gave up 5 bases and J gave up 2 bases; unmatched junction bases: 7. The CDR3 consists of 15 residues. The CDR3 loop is CASSAGLGTTDTQYF. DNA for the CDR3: TGTGCCAGCAGCGCCGGACTAGGGACCACAGATACGCAGTATTTT. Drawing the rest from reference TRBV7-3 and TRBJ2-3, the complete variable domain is GAGVSQTPSNKVTEKGKYVELRCDPISGHTALYWYRQSLGQGPEFLIYFQGTGAADDSGLPNDRFFAVRPEGSVSTLKIQRTERGDSAVYLCASSAGLGTTDTQYFGPGTRLTVL.

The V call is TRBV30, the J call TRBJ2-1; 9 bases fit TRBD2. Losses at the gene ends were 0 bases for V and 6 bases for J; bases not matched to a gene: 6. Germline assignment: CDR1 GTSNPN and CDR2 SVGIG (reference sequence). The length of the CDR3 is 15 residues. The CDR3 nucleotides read TGTGCCTGGAGTGTACTCTTAGCGGGAGCCAATGAGCAGTTCTTC. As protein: CAWSVLLAGANEQFF. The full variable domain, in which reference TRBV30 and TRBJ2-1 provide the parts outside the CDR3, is SQTIHQWPATLVQPVGSPLSLECTVEGTSNPNLYWYRQAAGRGLQLLFYSVGIGQISSEVPQNLSASRPQDRQFILSSKKLLLSDSGFYLCAWSVLLAGANEQFFGPGTRLTVL.

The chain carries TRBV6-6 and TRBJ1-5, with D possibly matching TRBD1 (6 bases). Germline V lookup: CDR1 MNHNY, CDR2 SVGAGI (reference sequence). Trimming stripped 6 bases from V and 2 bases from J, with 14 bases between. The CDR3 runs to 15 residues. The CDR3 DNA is TGTGCCAGCAGGAAACAGGGTAATGGCAATCAGCCCCAGCATTTT. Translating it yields CASRKQGNGNQPQHF.

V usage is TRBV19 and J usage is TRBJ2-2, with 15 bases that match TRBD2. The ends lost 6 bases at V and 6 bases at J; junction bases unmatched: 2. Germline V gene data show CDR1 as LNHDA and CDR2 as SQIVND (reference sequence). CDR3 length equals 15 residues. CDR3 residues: CASSGLAGGPGELFF. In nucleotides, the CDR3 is TGTGCCAGTAGCGGACTAGCGGGAGGGCCCGGGGAGCTGTTTTTT. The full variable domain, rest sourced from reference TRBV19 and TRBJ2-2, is DGGITQSPKYLFRKEGQNVTLSCEQNLNHDAMYWYRQDPGQGLRLIYYSQIVNDFQKGDIAEGYSVSREKKESFPLTVTSAQKNPTAFYLCASSGLAGGPGELFFGEGSRLTVL.

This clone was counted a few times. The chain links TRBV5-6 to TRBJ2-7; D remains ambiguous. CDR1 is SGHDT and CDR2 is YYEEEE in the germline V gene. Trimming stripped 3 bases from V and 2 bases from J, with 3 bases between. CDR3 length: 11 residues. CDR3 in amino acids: CASSSTYEQYF. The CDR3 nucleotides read TGTGCCAGCAGCTCAACCTACGAGCAGTACTTC.

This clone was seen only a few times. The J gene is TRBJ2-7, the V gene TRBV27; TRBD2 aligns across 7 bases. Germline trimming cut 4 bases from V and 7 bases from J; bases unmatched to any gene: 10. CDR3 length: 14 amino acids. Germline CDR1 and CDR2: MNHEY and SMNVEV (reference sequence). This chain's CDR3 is CASSSRERGGEQYF. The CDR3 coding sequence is TGTGCCAGCAGTTCCCGGGAGCGGGGAGGGGAGCAGTACTTC.

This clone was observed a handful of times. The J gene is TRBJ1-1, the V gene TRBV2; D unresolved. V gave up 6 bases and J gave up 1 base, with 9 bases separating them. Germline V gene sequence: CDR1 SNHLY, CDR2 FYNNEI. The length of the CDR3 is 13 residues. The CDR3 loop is CASRKDTNTEAFF. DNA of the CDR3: TGTGCCAGCAGGAAAGACACGAACACTGAAGCTTTCTTT. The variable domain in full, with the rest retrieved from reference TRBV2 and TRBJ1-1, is EPEVTQTPSHQVTQMGQEVILRCVPISNHLYFYWYRQILGQKVEFLVSFYNNEISEKSEIFDDQFSVERPDGSNFTLKIRSTKLEDSAMYFCASRKDTNTEAFFGQGTRLTVV.

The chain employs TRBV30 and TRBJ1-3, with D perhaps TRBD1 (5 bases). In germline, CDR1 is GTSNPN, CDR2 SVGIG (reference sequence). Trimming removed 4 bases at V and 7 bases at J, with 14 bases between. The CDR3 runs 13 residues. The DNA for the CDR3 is TGTGCCTGGACCCAGGACACTCTCAACACCATATATTTT. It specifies CAWTQDTLNTIYF.

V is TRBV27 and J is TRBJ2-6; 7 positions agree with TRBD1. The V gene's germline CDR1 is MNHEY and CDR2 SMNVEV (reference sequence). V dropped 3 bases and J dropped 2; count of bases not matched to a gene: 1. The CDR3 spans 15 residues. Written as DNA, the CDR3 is TGTGCCAGCAGTTTCACAGGGGCTGGGGCCAACGTCCTGACTTTC. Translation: CASSFTGAGANVLTF.

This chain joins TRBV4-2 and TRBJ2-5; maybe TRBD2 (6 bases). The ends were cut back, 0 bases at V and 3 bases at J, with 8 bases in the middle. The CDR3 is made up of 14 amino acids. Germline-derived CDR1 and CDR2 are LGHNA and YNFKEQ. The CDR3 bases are TGTGCCAGCAGCCAAGAGGCTAGCGAAGAGACCCAGTACTTC. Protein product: CASSQEASEETQYF.

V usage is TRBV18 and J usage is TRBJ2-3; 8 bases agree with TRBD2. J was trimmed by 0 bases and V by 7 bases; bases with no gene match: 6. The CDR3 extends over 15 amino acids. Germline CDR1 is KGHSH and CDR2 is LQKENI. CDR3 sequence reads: CASFSSGASTDTQYF. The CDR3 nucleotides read TGTGCCAGCTTTAGTAGCGGGGCTAGCACAGATACGCAGTATTTT.

In nucleotides, the CDR3 is TGCGCCAGCAGCTTAACAGGGGGATACCAGCCCCAGCATTTT. Protein sequence: CASSLTGGYQPQHF. The chain carries TRBV5-1 and TRBJ1-5; 8 bases map to TRBD1. With 2 bases clipped from V and 7 bases from J, the junction kept 5 bases outside the gene matches. CDR1 and CDR2 (germline): SGHRS, YFSETQ. CDR3 length: 14 residues.

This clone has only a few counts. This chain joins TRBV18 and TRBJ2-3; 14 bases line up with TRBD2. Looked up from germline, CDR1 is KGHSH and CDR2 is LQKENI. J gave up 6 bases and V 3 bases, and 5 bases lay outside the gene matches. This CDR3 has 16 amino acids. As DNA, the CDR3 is TGTGCCAGCTCACCCCGACGACTAGCGGGAGGGGATACGCAGTATTTT. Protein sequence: CASSPRRLAGGDTQYF. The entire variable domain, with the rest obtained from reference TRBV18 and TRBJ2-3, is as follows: NAGVMQNPRHLVRRRGQEARLRCSPMKGHSHVYWYRQLPEEGLKFMVYLQKENIIDESGMPKERFSAEFPKEGPSILRIQQVVRGDSAAYFCASSPRRLAGGDTQYFGPGTRLTVL.

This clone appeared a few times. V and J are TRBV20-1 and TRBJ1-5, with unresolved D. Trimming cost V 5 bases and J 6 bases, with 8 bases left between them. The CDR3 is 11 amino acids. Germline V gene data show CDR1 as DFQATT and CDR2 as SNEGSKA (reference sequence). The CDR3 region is CSALSGQPQHF. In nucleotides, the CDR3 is TGCAGTGCTCTCAGTGGTCAGCCCCAGCATTTT.

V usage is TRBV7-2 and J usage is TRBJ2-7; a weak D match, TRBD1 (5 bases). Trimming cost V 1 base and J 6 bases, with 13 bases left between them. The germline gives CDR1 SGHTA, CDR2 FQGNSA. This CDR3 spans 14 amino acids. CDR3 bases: TGTGCCAGCAGCTTAGTGCTCCCCCAGGGCGAGCAGTACTTC. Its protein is CASSLVLPQGEQYF.

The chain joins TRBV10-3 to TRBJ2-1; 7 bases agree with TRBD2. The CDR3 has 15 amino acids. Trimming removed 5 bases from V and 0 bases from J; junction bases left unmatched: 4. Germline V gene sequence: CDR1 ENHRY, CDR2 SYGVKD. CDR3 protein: CAISTGGSSYNEQFF. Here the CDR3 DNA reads TGTGCCATCAGTACGGGGGGAAGCTCCTACAATGAGCAGTTCTTC.

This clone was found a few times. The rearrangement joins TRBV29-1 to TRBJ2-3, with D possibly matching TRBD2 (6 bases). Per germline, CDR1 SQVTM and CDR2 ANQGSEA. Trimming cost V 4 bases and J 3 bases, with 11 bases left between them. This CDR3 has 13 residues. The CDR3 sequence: CSVGGVGTDTQYF. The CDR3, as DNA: TGCAGCGTTGGGGGGGTAGGTACAGATACGCAGTATTTT.

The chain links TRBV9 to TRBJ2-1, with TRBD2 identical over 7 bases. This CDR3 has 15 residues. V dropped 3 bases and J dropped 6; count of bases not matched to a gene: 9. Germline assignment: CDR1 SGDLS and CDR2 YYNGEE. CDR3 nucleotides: TGTGCCAGCAGCGCCGCCCGACTAGCTTTCAATGAGCAGTTCTTC. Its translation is CASSAARLAFNEQFF.

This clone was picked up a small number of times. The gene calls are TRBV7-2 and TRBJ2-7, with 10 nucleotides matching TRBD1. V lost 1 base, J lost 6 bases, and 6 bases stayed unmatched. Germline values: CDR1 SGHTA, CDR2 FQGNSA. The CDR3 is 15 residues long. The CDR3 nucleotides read TGTGCCAGCAGCTTAGTTGAGACAGGGGGCGCCGAGCAGTACTTC. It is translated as CASSLVETGGAEQYF.

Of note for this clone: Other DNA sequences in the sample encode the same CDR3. CDR3 loop: CASSPGQSYEQYF. The CDR3 coding sequence is TGTGCCAGCTCACCGGGACAGTCATACGAGCAGTACTTC. The chain uses TRBV18 and TRBJ2-7; 7 bases match TRBD1. CDR1 is KGHSH, CDR2 LQKENI, per germline. The J segment lost 4 bases and the V segment lost 3 bases, leaving 3 bases of the junction unmatched. This CDR3 comprises 13 residues.